This T cell receptor beta chain was captured in a study of identical twins. TCRdb re-called the 5' RACE reads with MiXCR, one entry per CDR3 protein. The top ten clones hold less than 45% of a sample with roughly 190,000 distinct CDR3 sequences, roughly 15% of them seen once. This clonotype was detected only a few times. CDR1 and CDR2 (germline): GTSNPN, SVGIG (reference sequence). V gave up 1 base and J gave up 4 bases, with 7 bases separating them. This CDR3 contains 12 residues. Another study also made use of these data, one on T cells expressing NK-cell markers. This second report adds: Out of eight donors sequenced, seven tested HCMV-seropositive and the remaining one seronegative. Several experiments confined sorting to alpha-beta TCR T cells with an anti-gamma-delta TCR antibody. Six of the donors carried dominant NKG2C+ clonotypes that took up roughly 1.0-7.5% of their CD8+ T cells.

The sequencing input was CD8+ T cells sorted from blood. The chain combines TRBV30 with TRBJ1-1; no clear D gene. The clonotype was recovered from a woman aged 18-29 years in good health. This CDR3 is CAWSGGITEAFF. CDR3 bases: TGTGCCTGGAGTGGAGGGATCACTGAAGCTTTCTTT.